This T cell receptor (beta chain) is from a study of metastatic and nonmetastatic thyroid tumors. Across the whole study: Peripheral blood and tumor or nodule samples from malignant and benign thyroid patients were compared.

All patients reached thyroid surgery having received no treatment beforehand. TCRdb re-called clones via MiXCR from the PCR reads. The repertoire has about 20,000 clones, roughly 22% of them found once; the top ten carry more than 9%. This CDR3 has 14 amino acids. This clone turned up a few times. Being one base from a much bigger clone, this may be a read error. The rearrangement uses TRBV12-3 or TRBV12-4 and TRBJ1-6, with D uncertain. This TCR derives from a male donor with papillary thyroid cancer or a benign thyroid nodule (not recorded which). Some clones in this sample may be carry-over from other donors' samples. The sequencing input was tumor tissue. DNA of the CDR3: TGTGTCAGCAGTGAGAGCTCCTATAATTCACCCCCCCACTTT. Residues: CVSSESSYNSPPHF.